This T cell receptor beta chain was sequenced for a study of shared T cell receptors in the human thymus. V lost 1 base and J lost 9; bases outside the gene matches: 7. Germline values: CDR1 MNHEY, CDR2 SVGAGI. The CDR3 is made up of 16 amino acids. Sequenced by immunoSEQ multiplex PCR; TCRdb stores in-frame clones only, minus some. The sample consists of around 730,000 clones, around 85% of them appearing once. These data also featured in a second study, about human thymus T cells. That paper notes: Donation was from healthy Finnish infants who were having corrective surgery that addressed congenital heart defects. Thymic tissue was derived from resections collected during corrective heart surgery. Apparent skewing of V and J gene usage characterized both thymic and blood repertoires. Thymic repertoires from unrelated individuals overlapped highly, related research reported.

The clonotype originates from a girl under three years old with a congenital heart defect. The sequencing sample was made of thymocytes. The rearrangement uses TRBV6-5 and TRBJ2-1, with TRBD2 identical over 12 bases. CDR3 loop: CASSYFLAGGPVEQFF. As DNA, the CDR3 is TGTGCCAGCAGTTACTTCCTAGCGGGGGGGCCCGTTGAGCAGTTCTTC.